This record concerns one T cell receptor (beta chain) sequence. Its antigen is not known. This entry comes from a study of cytomegalovirus exposure and HLA in healthy donors. Study overall: Early released data comprised around 80 million unique TCRs from HLA-typed donors.

Findings of the study overall: Later analysis found that TCR beta chains associated with HLA were more clonally expanded than other, equally common chains. A few CMV-associated chains were confirmed in vitro to be specific for CMV antigens. Researchers counted approximately 160 TCR beta chains as cytomegalovirus-associated.

The PCR had 60 Vbeta and 13 Jbeta primers. The data were produced by immunoSEQ multiplex PCR, yet TCRdb's version contains in-frame clones alone and is incomplete. The table lists roughly 93,000 clones, over 65% of them singletons. Germline V CDR1 and CDR2: MNHEY, SMNVEV (reference sequence). CDR3 size: 15 residues. Trimming removed 4 bases from V and 0 bases from J, with 11 bases in between. This receptor was identified in a male donor in good health and CMV-seronegative. Sequences were obtained from PBMCs. J is TRBJ2-3 and V is TRBV27; D uncertain. Here the CDR3 DNA reads TGTGCCAGCAGTTCACGGTCCCCTAGCACAGATACGCAGTATTTT. Translated: CASSSRSPSTDTQYF.